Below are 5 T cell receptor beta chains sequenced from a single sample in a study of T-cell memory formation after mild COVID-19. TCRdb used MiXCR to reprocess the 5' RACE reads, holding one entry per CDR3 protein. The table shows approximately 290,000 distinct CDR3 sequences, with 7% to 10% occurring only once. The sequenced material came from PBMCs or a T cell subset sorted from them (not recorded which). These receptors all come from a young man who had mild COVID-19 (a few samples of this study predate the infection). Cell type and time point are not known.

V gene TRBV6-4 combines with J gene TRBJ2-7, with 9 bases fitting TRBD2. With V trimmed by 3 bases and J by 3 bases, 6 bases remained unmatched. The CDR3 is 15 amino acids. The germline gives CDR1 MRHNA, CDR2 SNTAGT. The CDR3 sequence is CASSEAGGKVYEQYF. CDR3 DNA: TGTGCCAGCAGTGAAGCGGGGGGCAAGGTCTACGAGCAGTACTTC.

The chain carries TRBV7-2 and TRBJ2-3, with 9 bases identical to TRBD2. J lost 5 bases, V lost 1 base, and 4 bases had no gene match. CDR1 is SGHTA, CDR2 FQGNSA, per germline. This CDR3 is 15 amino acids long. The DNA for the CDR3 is TGTGCCAGCAGCTTAGGCGGGGGGGTAGGAGATACGCAGTATTTT. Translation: CASSLGGGVGDTQYF.

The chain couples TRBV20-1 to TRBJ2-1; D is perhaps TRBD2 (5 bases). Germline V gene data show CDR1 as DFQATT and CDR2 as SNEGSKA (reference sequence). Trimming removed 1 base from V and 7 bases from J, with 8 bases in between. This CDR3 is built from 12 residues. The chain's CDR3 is CSARAWENEQFF. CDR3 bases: TGCAGTGCTAGAGCCTGGGAGAATGAGCAGTTCTTC.

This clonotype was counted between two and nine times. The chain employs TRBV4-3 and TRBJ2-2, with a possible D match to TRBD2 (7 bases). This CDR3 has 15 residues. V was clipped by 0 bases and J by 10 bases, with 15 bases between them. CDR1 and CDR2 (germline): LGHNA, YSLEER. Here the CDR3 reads CASSQEAGARLELFF. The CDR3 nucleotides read TGCGCCAGCAGCCAAGAGGCGGGGGCCCGATTGGAGCTGTTTTTT.

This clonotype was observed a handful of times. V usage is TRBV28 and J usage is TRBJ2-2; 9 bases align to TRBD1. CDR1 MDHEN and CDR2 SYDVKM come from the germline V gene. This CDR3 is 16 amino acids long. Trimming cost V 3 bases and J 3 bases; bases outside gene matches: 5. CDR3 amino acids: CASSFGTGYDTGELFF. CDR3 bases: TGTGCCAGCAGTTTCGGGACAGGGTACGACACCGGGGAGCTGTTTTTT.